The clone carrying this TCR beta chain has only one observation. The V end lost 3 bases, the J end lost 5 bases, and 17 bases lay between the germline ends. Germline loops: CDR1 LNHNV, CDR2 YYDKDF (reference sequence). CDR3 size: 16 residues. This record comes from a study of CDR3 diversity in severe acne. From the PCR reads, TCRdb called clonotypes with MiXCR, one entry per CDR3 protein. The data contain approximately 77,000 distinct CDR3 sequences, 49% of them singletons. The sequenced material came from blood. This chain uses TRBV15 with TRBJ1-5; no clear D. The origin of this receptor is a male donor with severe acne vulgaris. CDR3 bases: TGTGCCACCAGCAGGCCCTTCACTGGGCAAGATCAGCCCCAGCATTTT. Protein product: CATSRPFTGQDQPQHF.